The T cell receptor beta chain described here comes from a study of PD-1 blockade in classical Hodgkin lymphoma. There was relapse after autologous stem cell transplantation in every patient, and there was variation in brentuximab vedotin exposure. Points from the study as a whole: Patients who initiated nivolumab within 1 year of ASCT were excluded.

Sequencing used immunoSEQ multiplex PCR; TCRdb keeps in-frame clones, though not all of them. This sample has 11,000 to 15,000 clones, with 80% to 90% found just once. Notes on this clone: Its antigen remains unknown.

V lost 5 bases and J lost 6, with 20 bases in between. Germline V gene lookup returns CDR1 MNHEY and CDR2 SMNVEV (reference sequence). This CDR3 region has 16 residues. Material: peripheral blood mononuclear cells (PBMCs), obtained at baseline. This TCR came from a human donor with classical Hodgkin lymphoma. The genes are TRBV27 and TRBJ1-5, with TRBD1 as a possible D gene (5 bases). The CDR3 sequence is CASSPLEGSRIQPQHF. For the CDR3, the DNA is TGTGCCAGCAGTCCCCTTGAGGGGTCGAGGATTCAGCCCCAGCATTTT.